This T cell receptor (beta chain) emerged from a study of human T cells and chemical hapten exposure. Study information: There were per-sample TCR yield variations, arising mainly from small pooled library volume differences. Study-wide results and caveats: TCRs exceeding a frequency of 1 in 1000 stayed unchanged under DPC sensitization.

Each cDNA molecule in the library carried unique molecular identifiers. TCRdb called the RACE reads again in MiXCR, with one record for every CDR3 protein. This sample has 35,000 to 50,000 distinct CDR3 sequences, with about 3.7% found just once. This clonotype was counted ten times or more. What it recognizes is unknown. Trimming at V came to 0 bases and at J to 11 bases, leaving 15 bases not matched to a gene. The germline V gene has CDR1 SQVTM and CDR2 ANQGSEA. This CDR3 is built from 15 residues. Time point of the sample: healthy volunteer bleed at 6 weeks. Unfractionated whole blood was the source from which total RNA was extracted.

The sample comprised whole blood. The V gene is TRBV29-1, the J gene TRBJ1-1, with TRBD1 identical over 7 bases. The clonotype was recovered from a human donor in good health. Some clones in this sample may be carry-over from other donors' samples. The CDR3 reads CSVEDPGSAGGIAFF. CDR3 nucleotide sequence: TGCAGCGTTGAAGATCCGGGTTCGGCAGGGGGTATTGCTTTCTTT.